This passage covers 6 T cell receptor beta chains from one sample sequenced in a study of blood T cell repertoires in COVID-19 (dated by TCRdb to 2018 to 2021). Libraries came from the immunoSEQ multiplex PCR assay. In TCRdb, the immuneACCESS table is reduced to in-frame sequences with V and J assigned. These tables do not hold every clone; where another copy was compared, an unresolved V gene accounts for under half, and the others remain unexplained. Here the sample has under 130,000 clones; 89% occur a single time. The top ten clones comprise 15% to 20% of the sample. Sequences were obtained from peripheral blood. These receptor sequences come from a woman older than 75 in a cohort sampled during active COVID-19.

The CDR3 region is CASSLGRTLNTEAFF. The CDR3, as DNA: TGTGCCAGCAGCTTAGGGAGGACGTTGAACACTGAAGCTTTCTTT. The chain recombines TRBV11-2 with TRBJ1-1; D is ambiguous. The CDR3 spans 15 residues. Germline lookup yields CDR1 SGHAT and CDR2 FQNNGV. The V gene lost 1 base and the J gene lost 0 bases, with 9 bases spanning the gap. Full variable domain (rest looked up from reference TRBV11-2 and TRBJ1-1): EAGVAQSPRYKIIEKRQSVAFWCNPISGHATLYWYQQILGQGPKLLIQFQNNGVVDDSQLPKDRFSAERLKGVDSTLKIQPAKLEDSAVYLCASSLGRTLNTEAFFGQGTRLTVV.

The CDR3 sequence is CASSSPSTGGENQPQHF. CDR3 sequence (DNA): TGTGCCAGCAGCTCCCCATCAACAGGGGGCGAAAATCAGCCCCAGCATTTT. The chain couples TRBV5-4 to TRBJ1-5, with 9 bases aligning to TRBD1. J was trimmed by 4 bases and V by 3 bases; bases with no gene match: 11. Germline loops: CDR1 SGHNT, CDR2 YYREEE (reference sequence). CDR3 length: 17 amino acids.

V and J are TRBV6-5 and TRBJ2-7; 10 bases line up with TRBD1. V lost 11 bases to trimming and J lost 4 bases; unmatched junction nucleotides: 5. CDR1 and CDR2 from the germline V gene are MNHEY and SVGAGI. The CDR3 is made up of 12 amino acids. The CDR3 nucleotides read TGTGCCGTCAGGACAGGGGGATACGAGCAGTACTTC. It specifies CAVRTGGYEQYF.

This sequence joins TRBV5-1 and TRBJ2-5; 12 positions agree with TRBD2. Germline values: CDR1 SGHRS, CDR2 YFSETQ. This CDR3 region has 17 residues. J lost 2 bases, V lost 5 bases, and 10 bases had no gene match. CDR3: CASRLTSGTSGQETQYF. The CDR3 bases are TGCGCCAGCAGGCTAACTTCTGGGACTAGCGGGCAAGAGACCCAGTACTTC.

This clone occurred once. The CDR3 sequence: CASRWAGENTGELFF. Here the CDR3 DNA reads TGTGCCAGCAGGTGGGCAGGGGAGAACACCGGGGAGCTGTTTTTT. The genes are TRBV6-5 and TRBJ2-2; D might be TRBD1 (6 bases). The CDR3 covers 15 residues. Deletions cut 6 bases from V and 1 base from J, with 12 bases between. Germline V CDR1 and CDR2: MNHEY, SVGAGI.

The V and J genes are TRBV5-1 and TRBJ2-1; D is possibly TRBD2 (6 bases). Per the germline V gene, CDR1 is SGHRS and CDR2 is YFSETQ. The ends were cut back, 6 bases at V and 4 bases at J, with 14 bases in the middle. CDR3 length equals 14 residues. The CDR3 loop is CASTRGGEYNEQFF. CDR3 DNA sequence: TGCGCCAGCACAAGGGGCGGGGAATACAATGAGCAGTTCTTC.